The rows below give T cell receptor beta chains drawn from one sample of a study of blood T cell repertoires in COVID-19. Sequencing used immunoSEQ multiplex PCR; TCRdb keeps in-frame clones, though not all of them. The data contain about 190,000 clones, 65% to 80% of them seen just once; the ten biggest clones take up around 12%. The sequenced sample consisted of peripheral blood. The receptor source for this set is a woman in her forties or fifties with acute or convalescent COVID-19. Each CDR3 is given with its conserved first and last residue. D genes are given only for firm matches. Size is omitted from some rows. Given values are once, few, many or a class for expanded clones.

j_gene,d_gene,v_gene,abundance,CDR3nt,CDR3aa
TRBJ2-1,TRBD2,TRBV19,NA,TGTGCCAGTAGACCCCTAGCGGGAGGGGACTACAATGAGCAGTTCTTC,CASRPLAGGDYNEQFF
TRBJ1-4,TRBD1,TRBV5-1,few,TGCGCCAGCAGCTCCGGACAGGGGCGGGAAAAACTGTTTTTT,CASSSGQGREKLFF
TRBJ1-5,TRBD1,TRBV24-1,NA,TGTGCCACCAGTCCAGGGGGCGCAGGGGGTTCGGAGCCCCAGCATTTT,CATSPGGAGGSEPQHF
TRBJ2-5,NA,TRBV19,NA,TGTGCCAGTAGGGTGACAGGCCAAGAGACCCAGTACTTC,CASRVTGQETQYF
TRBJ2-2,NA,TRBV3-1/TRBV3-2,NA,TGTGCCAGCAGCCATCAATCCGGGGAGCTGTTTTTT,CASSHQSGELFF
TRBJ1-2,NA,TRBV19,few,TGTGCCTCCTTGCTGCCGGGACTTAACTATGGCTACACCTTC,CASLLPGLNYGYTF
TRBJ2-3,TRBD2,TRBV5-5,once,TGTGCCAGCAGTTCAAGACTAGCGGGTAGCACAGATACGCAGTATTTT,CASSSRLAGSTDTQYF
TRBJ1-6,TRBD1,TRBV2,NA,TGTGCCAGCAGTCCGGGACAGGGAAATTCACCCCTCCACTTT,CASSPGQGNSPLHF
TRBJ2-7,NA,TRBV5-4,few,TGTGCCAGCAGTCTTCTTCCCAGCGGAGCCTACGAGCAGTACTTC,CASSLLPSGAYEQYF
TRBJ2-3,TRBD2,TRBV30,NA,TGTGCCTGGAGTGTAGGGCTAGCGGCAGATACGCAGTATTTT,CAWSVGLAADTQYF
TRBJ2-3,NA,TRBV19,NA,TGTGCCAGTAGTATAGTGGGGGGGGGCCGACATACGCAGTATTTT,CASSIVGGGRHTQYF
TRBJ1-5,NA,TRBV28,NA,TGTGCCAGCAGCCCTGGGGGGGCAGGCAATCAGCCCCAGCATTTT,CASSPGGAGNQPQHF
TRBJ2-1,NA,TRBV7-2,NA,TGTGCCAGCAGCTTACCCCGGACAAATGAGCAGTTCTTC,CASSLPRTNEQFF
TRBJ2-3,TRBD2,TRBV27,NA,TGTGCCAGCAGTTCCCGACTAGCGGGGGAGCCAGATACGCAGTATTTT,CASSSRLAGEPDTQYF
TRBJ1-5,NA,TRBV28,NA,TGTGCCAGCAGTAGGGGAGGGGGGTATCAGCCCCAGCATTTT,CASSRGGGYQPQHF
TRBJ2-7,TRBD1,TRBV5-6,NA,TGTGCCAGCAGCTCGGGACAGGGGGCCGATGAGCAGTACTTC,CASSSGQGADEQYF